Listed here are 17 T cell receptor beta chains from one sample, sequenced in a study of T cell repertoires in ileal Crohn's disease. Generated by immunoSEQ multiplex PCR, the TCRdb table keeps only in-frame clones and is missing some. The sample has about 62,000 clones; roughly 91% are singletons. The sample's time point: neoterminal ileum biopsy at postoperative endoscopy, about 6 months after surgery. Sequenced material: ileal tissue. The source of these receptors is an adult with Crohn's disease.

The chain has TRBV7-8 and TRBJ1-6, with TRBD1 as a possible D gene (6 bases). The V and J ends lost 1 base and 7 bases respectively, with 14 bases between them. Germline V CDR1 and CDR2: SGHVS, FQNEAQ. The CDR3 is made up of 16 amino acids. The CDR3 here is CASSLVGGQFNSPLHF. In nucleotides, the CDR3 is TGTGCCAGCAGCTTAGTTGGTGGACAGTTCAATTCACCCCTCCACTTT.

The chain joins TRBV14 to TRBJ1-4; D may be TRBD1 (6 bases). The germline V and J ends were trimmed by 4 bases and 5 bases, with 14 bases remaining between them. Germline-derived CDR1 and CDR2 are SGHDN and FVKESK. The CDR3 runs to 15 residues. The CDR3 sequence: CASSPFSGQNEKLFF. The CDR3 region has the DNA TGTGCCAGCAGCCCATTCTCGGGACAAAATGAAAAACTGTTTTTT.

The V gene is TRBV2, the J gene TRBJ2-5; 7 bases match TRBD1. The CDR3 is 16 residues long. Germline V gives CDR1 SNHLY, CDR2 FYNNEI. The V segment lost 4 bases and the J segment 4 bases; nucleotides outside the gene matches: 12. CDR3 bases: TGTGCCAGCAGTGCTGATACAGGGGAATTTGGAGAGACCCAGTACTTC. It encodes CASSADTGEFGETQYF.

This clone has just a few counts. The V and J genes are TRBV19 and TRBJ1-5, with D hard to call. CDR3 length: 16 amino acids. Germline loops: CDR1 LNHDA, CDR2 SQIVND (reference sequence). The germline V and J ends were trimmed by 1 base and 5 bases, with 15 bases remaining between them. CDR3 protein: CASSIGGLWRDQPQHF. The CDR3 DNA is TGTGCCAGTAGTATAGGAGGTCTCTGGAGGGATCAGCCCCAGCATTTT.

This chain links TRBV29-1 with TRBJ2-1; D may be TRBD2 (5 bases). The CDR3 contains 12 residues. V lost 8 bases and J lost 6, with 14 bases in between. CDR1 SQVTM and CDR2 ANQGSEA come from the germline V gene. The CDR3 loop reads CSSSGLLNEQFF. The CDR3 DNA follows: TGCAGCTCAAGCGGACTTCTCAATGAGCAGTTCTTC.

The chain joins TRBV6-1 to TRBJ1-5, with D possibly matching TRBD1 (6 bases). Germline V CDR1 and CDR2: MNHNS, SASEGT. Trimming shortened V by 8 bases and J by 1 base, and 15 bases separated the two germline ends. There are 15 residues in the CDR3. The CDR3 is CASRTGTTSNQPQHF. CDR3 nucleotides: TGTGCCAGCCGCACCGGGACAACGAGCAATCAGCCCCAGCATTTT.

This sequence joins TRBV7-6 and TRBJ2-2; no clear D gene. The CDR3 is made up of 13 amino acids. Germline CDR1 reads SGHVS; CDR2 reads FNYEAQ. V was pared by 3 bases and J by 6 bases, with 8 bases between. The CDR3 DNA sequence: TGTGCCAGCAGCTTTACGGTTTCCGGGGAGCTGTTTTTT. This codes for CASSFTVSGELFF.

The rearrangement joins TRBV4-3 to TRBJ1-2; no firm D call. The germline V gene encodes CDR1 LGHNA and CDR2 YSLEER. The CDR3 is made up of 14 amino acids. V was pared by 0 bases and J by 3 bases, with 8 bases between. This CDR3 reads CASSQESQDYGYTF. Written as DNA, the CDR3 is TGCGCCAGCAGCCAAGAATCCCAGGACTATGGCTACACCTTC.

This clone came up a few times. This rearrangement joins TRBV6-1 to TRBJ1-4; TRBD1 matches 7 bases. CDR1 and CDR2 from the germline V gene are MNHNS and SASEGT. The CDR3 has 13 amino acids. In nucleotides, the CDR3 is TGTGCGACAGGGAACATTGCTAATGAAAAACTGTTTTTT. The encoded protein is CATGNIANEKLFF.

This clone showed up just a few times. The rearrangement uses TRBV30 and TRBJ1-4; D is unclear. CDR1 is GTSNPN, CDR2 SVGIG, per germline (reference sequence). The CDR3 spans 12 residues. Trimming took off 4 bases at V and 7 bases at J, with 10 bases between the two ends. The CDR3 DNA is TGTGCCTGGAAAGACATTAGTGAAAAACTGTTTTTT. It translates to CAWKDISEKLFF. The complete variable domain, with remaining parts taken from reference TRBV30 and TRBJ1-4, reads SQTIHQWPATLVQPVGSPLSLECTVEGTSNPNLYWYRQAAGRGLQLLFYSVGIGQISSEVPQNLSASRPQDRQFILSSKKLLLSDSGFYLCAWKDISEKLFFGSGTQLSVL.

The DNA of the CDR3 is TGTGCCAGTAGTGTCAGGATACGCCTCTATGGCTACACCTTC. Amino acids: CASSVRIRLYGYTF. The V and J genes are TRBV19 and TRBJ1-2; D gene ambiguous. Germline V gene lookup returns CDR1 LNHDA and CDR2 SQIVND (reference sequence). Trimming stripped 5 bases from V and 4 bases from J, with 14 bases between. The CDR3 is made up of 14 amino acids.

V and J are TRBV7-2 and TRBJ1-4; D might be TRBD1 (6 bases). Germline assignment: CDR1 SGHTA and CDR2 FQGNSA. The CDR3 sequence is 14 residues long. V lost 2 bases and J 7 bases, leaving 11 bases between the germline ends. The CDR3 DNA is TGTGCCAGCAGCTTACAGGAAGGGGGTGAAAAACTGTTTTTT. Translated, it gives CASSLQEGGEKLFF.

The V call is TRBV6-5, the J call TRBJ1-6; 9 positions agree with TRBD1. Germline V lookup: CDR1 MNHEY, CDR2 SVGAGI. Unmatched junction bases numbered 8, after V lost 2 bases and J lost 9 bases. This CDR3 contains 16 residues. CDR3 nucleotides: TGTGCCAGCAGTTACCTTACGGGACAGGGATCTTCACCCCTCCACTTT. This gives the protein CASSYLTGQGSSPLHF.

The table lists this clone with a few counts. CDR3: CASSTRVLENIQYF. The CDR3 DNA sequence: TGTGCCAGCAGCACCAGGGTATTGGAAAACATTCAGTACTTC. The chain uses TRBV14 and TRBJ2-4, with a possible D match to TRBD1 (5 bases). Germline CDR1 is SGHDN and CDR2 is FVKESK. The CDR3 is made up of 14 amino acids. V dropped 5 bases and J dropped 5 bases, with 13 bases sitting between them.

The rearrangement links TRBV28 to TRBJ1-4, with TRBD1 as a possible D gene (6 bases). Germline-derived CDR1 and CDR2 are MDHEN and SYDVKM. Trimming cost V 6 bases and J 8 bases, with 28 bases left between them. The CDR3 runs to 18 residues. CDR3 residues: CASRNRDIGVSVPEKLFF. The CDR3 DNA is TGTGCCAGCAGAAACCGGGACATAGGCGTTTCGGTACCAGAAAAACTGTTTTTT. Variable domain in full (rest from reference TRBV28 and TRBJ1-4): DVKVTQSSRYLVKRTGEKVFLECVQDMDHENMFWYRQDPGLGLRLIYFSYDVKMKEKGDIPEGYSVSREKKERFSLILESASTNQTSMYLCASRNRDIGVSVPEKLFFGSGTQLSVL.

This chain links TRBV18 with TRBJ1-2, with D unresolved. This CDR3 is 14 amino acids long. Germline lookup yields CDR1 KGHSH and CDR2 LQKENI. V dropped 3 bases and J dropped 7 bases, with 15 bases sitting between them. The CDR3 DNA follows: TGTGCCAGCTCACCTGACGATTTGGCTAGTGGCTACACCTTC. Translated, it gives CASSPDDLASGYTF.

The chain carries TRBV18 and TRBJ1-2; 8 bases fit TRBD1. V dropped 6 bases and J dropped 0; count of bases not matched to a gene: 12. The germline gives CDR1 KGHSH, CDR2 LQKENI. This CDR3 is built from 17 residues. The CDR3 sequence: CASSQRTGTLANYGYTF. Written as DNA, the CDR3 is TGTGCCAGCTCTCAACGGACAGGGACCTTAGCTAACTATGGCTACACCTTC.